The present T cell receptor (beta chain) was sequenced within a study of Ad26.COV2.S vaccination and SARS-CoV-2 variants. Using immunoSEQ multiplex PCR, the repertoire was profiled, and TCRdb retains in-frame clones only, with some absent. The data contain over 400,000 clones, approximately 89% of them singletons. The germline gives CDR1 DFQATT, CDR2 SNEGSKA (reference sequence). CDR3 length: 10 amino acids. Trimming left V 5 bases short and J 5 bases short, with 7 bases between. The sample's treatment: around 19 received Ad26.COV2.S at low or high dose, single or two shots; several received placebo; per-sample allocation not given. It was on day 63 after the first vaccine or placebo injection that samples were taken.

Here the sequenced sample was peripheral blood, taken in a trial of Ad26.COV2.S vaccine versus placebo. The genes are TRBV20-1 and TRBJ2-7; D ambiguous. This TCR derives from a person between 18 and 65 years old who received the Ad26.COV2.S COVID-19 vaccine or a placebo. The DNA of the CDR3 is TGCAGTGCTTCCCTGAACGAGCAGTACTTC. This translates into CSASLNEQYF.